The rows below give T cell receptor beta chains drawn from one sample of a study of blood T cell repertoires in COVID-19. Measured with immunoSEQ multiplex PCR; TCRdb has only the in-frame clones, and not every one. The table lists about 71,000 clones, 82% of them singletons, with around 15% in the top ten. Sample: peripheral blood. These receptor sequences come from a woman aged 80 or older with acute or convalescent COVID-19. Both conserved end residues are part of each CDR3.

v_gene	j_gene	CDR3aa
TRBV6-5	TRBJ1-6	CASSYSTGSYNSPLHF
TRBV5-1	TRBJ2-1	CASSFDRDRVPLGEQFF
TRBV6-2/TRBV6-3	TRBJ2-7	CASSPGLAFNEQYF
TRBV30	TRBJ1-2	CAWSVRVGTGTHNYGYTF
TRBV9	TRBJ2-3	CASSVETSGRQYTDTQYF
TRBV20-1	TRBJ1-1	CSARGLGGAFF
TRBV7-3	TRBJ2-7	CASSSLAGSSYEQYF
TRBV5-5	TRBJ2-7	CASSWGQGVSYEQYF
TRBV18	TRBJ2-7	CASSPLGTGGHEQYF
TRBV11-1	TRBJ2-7	CASSLGARYEQYF
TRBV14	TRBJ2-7	CASSQLATAVHYEQYF
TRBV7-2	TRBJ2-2	CASSVTSAAGELFF
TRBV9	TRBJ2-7	CASSVGGTGAHEQYF
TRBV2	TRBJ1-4	CASSWDRGYEKLFF
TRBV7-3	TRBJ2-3	CASSLSGGLTDTQYF
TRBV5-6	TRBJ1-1	CASSRTRDRRKNTEAFF
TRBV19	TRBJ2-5	CASSPGLAGVWETQYF
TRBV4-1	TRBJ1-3	CASSQDLSGNSGNTIYF
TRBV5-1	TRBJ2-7	CASSTSSSGMTYEQYF
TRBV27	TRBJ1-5	CASSLLGTGIESNQPQHF
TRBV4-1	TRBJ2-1	CASSQDRLAERWQFF
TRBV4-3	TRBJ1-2	CASSQERTLANGYTF
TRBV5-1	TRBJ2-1	CASSLGLAGSNEQFF
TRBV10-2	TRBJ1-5	CASSGRGYQPQHF
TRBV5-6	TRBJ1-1	CASSYGTRNTEAFF
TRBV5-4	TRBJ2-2	CASSSTPVQGRTGELFF
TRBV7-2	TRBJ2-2	CATLKRVNTGELFF
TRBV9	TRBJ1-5	CASSVAIGQPQHF
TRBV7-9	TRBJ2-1	CASSRPSGRANEQFF
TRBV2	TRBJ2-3	CASSGPGLAGVLTDTQYF
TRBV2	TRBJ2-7	CASTRLAGGAYEQYF